The 15 T cell receptor beta chains below come from one sample, sequenced in a study of T cells in Graves' hyperthyroidism and ophthalmopathy. Amplification targeted TCR beta CDR3 regions from RNA transcripts. Initially, a first-round RT-PCR of the TCR CDR3 employed the HTBI primer set. TCRdb reprocessed the multiplex PCR reads with MiXCR, giving one entry per CDR3 protein. In the table there are approximately 370,000 distinct CDR3 sequences, more than 13% of which are singletons. Sequenced sample: blood. Source of these receptors: a woman aged 25 to 39 with Graves' hyperthyroidism.

This clonotype was detected ten times or more. This rearrangement joins TRBV7-2 to TRBJ1-2; TRBD1 might be the D (6 bases). The germline CDR1 and CDR2 sequences are SGHTA and FQGNSA. The V and J ends lost 3 bases and 5 bases respectively, with 13 bases between them. The CDR3 length is 14 residues. The CDR3 DNA is TGTGCCAGCAGCTTTAGCCCAGGGGAATATGGCTACACCTTC. It yields the protein CASSFSPGEYGYTF.

The sample holds many counts of this clonotype. The chain recombines TRBV11-3 with TRBJ2-1; D remains unclear. The V gene lost 3 bases and the J gene lost 0 bases, with 9 bases spanning the gap. The CDR3 has 15 residues. The germline V gene has CDR1 SGHNT and CDR2 YENEEA. CDR3 sequence: CASSFEQSSYNEQFF. The CDR3 DNA reads TGTGCCAGCAGCTTCGAACAGAGCTCCTACAATGAGCAGTTCTTC.

A remark on this clonotype: The germline gene is not matched at one end of the junction; a read error may be the cause. The chain employs TRBV3-1 and TRBJ1-1, with D hard to call. The length of the CDR3 is 13 residues. Germline assignment: CDR1 LGHDT and CDR2 YNNKEL (reference sequence). DNA for the CDR3: TGCGCCAGCAGCCAAGTTTCCTACACTGAAGCTTTCTTT. Translating it yields CASSQVSYTEAFF.

The chain recombines TRBV19 with TRBJ1-2, with D possibly TRBD1 on 5 matching bases. CDR3 length: 13 amino acids. Trimming removed 5 bases from V and 1 base from J, with 8 bases in between. Germline V gene data show CDR1 as LNHDA and CDR2 as SQIVND (reference sequence). The CDR3 region has the DNA TGTGCCAGTAGTTATGACAGTAACTATGGCTACACCTTC. This encodes CASSYDSNYGYTF.

This clonotype was seen more than once but under ten times. The chain uses TRBV5-1 and TRBJ2-7; D is ambiguous. Per germline, CDR1 SGHRS and CDR2 YFSETQ. This CDR3 is built from 14 residues. The V end was cut by 4 bases, the J end by 2 bases, with 13 bases between. Here the CDR3 reads CASSPGWATYEQYF. CDR3 DNA: TGCGCCAGCAGCCCCGGGTGGGCGACCTACGAGCAGTACTTC.

V gene TRBV9 combines with J gene TRBJ1-3; D remains unclear. The CDR3 runs 15 residues. V shed 0 bases and J shed 0 bases, with 7 bases lying between them. Germline CDR1 and CDR2: SGDLS and YYNGEE. DNA of the CDR3: TGTGCCAGCAGCGTAGACCAGGACTCTGGAAACACCATATATTTT. It yields the protein CASSVDQDSGNTIYF.

This clonotype has just a few counts. The chain employs TRBV29-1 and TRBJ2-1; D gene uncertain. The CDR3 runs 13 residues. The V gene lost 2 bases and the J gene lost 1 base, with 6 bases spanning the gap. Germline V gene lookup returns CDR1 SQVTM and CDR2 ANQGSEA. In DNA form, the CDR3 reads TGCAGCGTTGAACAGGATTCCTACAATGAGCAGTTCTTC. This sequence encodes CSVEQDSYNEQFF.

This rearrangement joins TRBV19 to TRBJ1-6; D ambiguous. Germline V gives CDR1 LNHDA, CDR2 SQIVND (reference sequence). Trimming cost V 0 bases and J 7 bases, with 13 bases left between them. CDR3 length equals 16 residues. The CDR3 DNA is TGTGCCAGTAGTATAGACGAGCGCTCGTTGAATTCACCCCTCCACTTT. The encoded protein is CASSIDERSLNSPLHF.

At least ten counts were recorded for this clonotype. The chain is built from TRBV7-8 and TRBJ2-3, with 13 bases fitting TRBD2. V lost 4 bases to trimming and J lost 7 bases; unmatched junction nucleotides: 11. CDR1 and CDR2 (germline): SGHVS, FQNEAQ. This CDR3 comprises 17 residues. The CDR3 DNA follows: TGTGCCAGCAGCTCGCGGACTAGCGGGAGTAGTAAAAATACGCAGTATTTT. It translates to CASSSRTSGSSKNTQYF.

Only a few counts were recorded for this clonotype. J is TRBJ1-1 and V is TRBV7-3, with D uncertain. Germline CDR1 and CDR2: SGHTA and FQGTGA. V lost 1 base and J lost 1, with 4 bases in between. The CDR3 runs 13 residues. CDR3 nucleotide sequence: TGTGCCAGCAGCTTAAAGAGGAACACTGAAGCTTTCTTT. Protein sequence: CASSLKRNTEAFF.

There are a few counts of this clonotype. The gene calls are TRBV5-1 and TRBJ2-3; no clear D gene. The germline gives CDR1 SGHRS, CDR2 YFSETQ. The V end lost 6 bases, the J end lost 4 bases, and 21 bases lay between the germline ends. CDR3 length equals 16 residues. CDR3 loop: CASTPQQTTGPDTQYF. The CDR3 DNA reads TGCGCCAGCACCCCCCAACAAACGACGGGTCCAGATACGCAGTATTTT.

This clonotype has ten or more counts. The chain couples TRBV27 to TRBJ2-1, with TRBD2 as a possible D gene (6 bases). The ends were cut back, 4 bases at V and 4 bases at J, with 17 bases in the middle. In germline, CDR1 is MNHEY, CDR2 SMNVEV (reference sequence). CDR3 length: 16 amino acids. In DNA, the CDR3 is TGTGCCAGCAGTTCCGCCGGCGGGACGGGATACAATGAGCAGTTCTTC. It encodes CASSSAGGTGYNEQFF.

There are a few counts of this clonotype. V and J are TRBV10-3 and TRBJ2-1; the match to TRBD2 covers 9 bases. The CDR3 has 14 residues. Germline V lookup: CDR1 ENHRY, CDR2 SYGVKD. V dropped 4 bases and J dropped 6; count of bases not matched to a gene: 4. CDR3 DNA sequence: TGTGCCATCAGTGTAGCGGGAGAAATCAATGAGCAGTTCTTC. It encodes CAISVAGEINEQFF.

This clonotype was observed a handful of times. This rearrangement joins TRBV5-8 to TRBJ2-2, with 8 positions matching TRBD2. V was pared by 3 bases and J by 0 bases, with 7 bases of the junction left unmatched. There are 17 residues in the CDR3. Germline V gene data show CDR1 as SGHTS and CDR2 as YDEGEE. This CDR3 is CASSSWTSSSNTGELFF. CDR3 nucleotide sequence: TGTGCCAGCAGCTCCTGGACTAGCTCCTCGAACACCGGGGAGCTGTTTTTT.

This clonotype was picked up many times. V and J are TRBV24-1 and TRBJ2-5; 9 nucleotides line up with TRBD1. The trim removed 4 bases at V and 5 bases at J, leaving 10 bases unmatched. CDR3 size: 16 residues. CDR1 is KGHDR, CDR2 SFDVKD, per germline. CDR3 nucleotide sequence: TGTGCCACCAGTGAGTATAGGGACAGGGCTTGGGAGACCCAGTACTTC. This sequence encodes CATSEYRDRAWETQYF.